This is a list of T cell receptor beta chains from one sample in a study of blood T cell repertoires in COVID-19. Using immunoSEQ multiplex PCR, the repertoire was profiled, and TCRdb retains in-frame clones only, with some absent. In the table there are about 180,000 clones, 80% to 90% of which are singletons. The sequenced sample was peripheral blood. Source of these receptors: a man in his 70s with active or convalescent COVID-19. CDR3s leave out the opening cysteine and the closing phenylalanine or tryptophan.

j_call v_call cdr3_aa
TRBJ2-4 TRBV29-1 SVSYSEDRNIQY
TRBJ1-4 TRBV9 ASSVLSGIGKLF
TRBJ1-3 TRBV9 ASSSSISGNTIY
TRBJ1-4 TRBV9 ASSALGGRSNEKLF
TRBJ1-2 TRBV25-1 ASRYTGFLGYT
TRBJ2-3 TRBV14 ASSPTLATRLTAGTDTQY
TRBJ2-7 TRBV6-5 ASSYRFNRVPYEQY
TRBJ2-5 TRBV7-9 ASSLGQAQETQY
TRBJ1-3 TRBV19 ASSTRDSSGNTIY
TRBJ2-2 TRBV6-2/TRBV6-3 ASSSYEGHLGLDGELF
TRBJ1-6 TRBV5-6 ASSLGRGRENSPLH
TRBJ1-1 TRBV19 ASSVNRGTEAF
TRBJ1-2 TRBV28 ASSRPGQGYGYT
TRBJ2-7 TRBV3-1/TRBV3-2 ASSHGDRGYEQY
TRBJ2-1 TRBV5-8 ASSSTGDNEQF
TRBJ1-1 TRBV30 AWSRQGMGSATEAF
TRBJ2-5 TRBV27 ASRPRGVGQETQY
TRBJ2-1 TRBV7-2 ASSLAGQYNEQF
TRBJ1-1 TRBV11-2 ASSPPRSGSTEAF
TRBJ1-1 TRBV6-5 ASSYSRDTEAF
TRBJ1-5 TRBV5-1 ASSRGTGNQPQH
TRBJ1-5 TRBV15 ATSRETPFEGARSQPQH
TRBJ2-7 TRBV19 ASSPGSSYEQY
TRBJ2-2 TRBV12-3/TRBV12-4 ASSLWPGELF
TRBJ1-6 TRBV3-1/TRBV3-2 ASSQAGYRSPLH
TRBJ2-7 TRBV27 ASSSYRDRGLYEQY
TRBJ2-7 TRBV6-5 ASSYGRTGSYEQY
TRBJ1-1 TRBV30 AWSVQGAFTNTEAF
TRBJ2-7 TRBV6-2/TRBV6-3 ASSLQTGSYEQY
TRBJ1-2 TRBV7-2 ASSSGVNYGYT
TRBJ2-7 TRBV5-1 ASSPRTSGSYEQY
TRBJ1-2 TRBV29-1 SVGLETNYGYT
TRBJ1-2 TRBV18 ASSQGQGPGYGYT
TRBJ1-2 TRBV28 ASSLVGPPYGYT